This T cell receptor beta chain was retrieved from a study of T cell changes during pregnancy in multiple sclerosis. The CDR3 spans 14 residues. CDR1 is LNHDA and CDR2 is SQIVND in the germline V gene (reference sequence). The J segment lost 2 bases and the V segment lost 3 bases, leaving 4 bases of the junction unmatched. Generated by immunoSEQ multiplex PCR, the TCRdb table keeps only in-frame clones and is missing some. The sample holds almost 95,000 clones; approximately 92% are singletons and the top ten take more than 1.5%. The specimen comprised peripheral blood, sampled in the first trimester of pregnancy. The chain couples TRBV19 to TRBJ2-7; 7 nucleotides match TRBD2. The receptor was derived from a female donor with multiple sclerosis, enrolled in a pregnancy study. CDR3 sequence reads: CASSIASGAYEQYF. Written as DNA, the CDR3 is TGTGCCAGTAGTATTGCTAGCGGAGCCTACGAGCAGTACTTC.